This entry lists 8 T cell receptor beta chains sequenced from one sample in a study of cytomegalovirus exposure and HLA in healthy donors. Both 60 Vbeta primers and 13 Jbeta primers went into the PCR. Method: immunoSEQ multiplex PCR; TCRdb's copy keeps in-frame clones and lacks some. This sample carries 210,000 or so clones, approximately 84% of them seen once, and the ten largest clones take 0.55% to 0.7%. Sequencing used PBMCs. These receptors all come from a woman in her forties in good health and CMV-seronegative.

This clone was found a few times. The CDR3 DNA is TGCGCCAGCAGCTTGACTTCGGACTCTGCGAATGGCTACACCTTC. Amino acids: CASSLTSDSANGYTF. The chain joins TRBV5-1 to TRBJ1-2; D not resolved. Trimming shortened V by 1 base and J by 6 bases, and 16 bases separated the two germline ends. This CDR3 is built from 15 residues. Germline-derived CDR1 and CDR2 are SGHRS and YFSETQ.

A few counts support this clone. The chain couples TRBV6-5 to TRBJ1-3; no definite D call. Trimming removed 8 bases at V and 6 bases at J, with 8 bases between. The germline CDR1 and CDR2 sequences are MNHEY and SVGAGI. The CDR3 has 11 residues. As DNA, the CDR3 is TGTGCCAGCTGGGAGGTAAACACCATATATTTT. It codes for CASWEVNTIYF.

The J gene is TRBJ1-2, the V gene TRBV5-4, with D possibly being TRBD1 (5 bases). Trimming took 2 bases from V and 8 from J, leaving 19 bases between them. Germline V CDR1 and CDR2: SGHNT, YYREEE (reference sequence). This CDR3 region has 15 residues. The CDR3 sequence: CASSFPRAGIGGYTF. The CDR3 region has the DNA TGTGCCAGCAGCTTTCCCCGGGCAGGGATCGGAGGCTACACCTTC.

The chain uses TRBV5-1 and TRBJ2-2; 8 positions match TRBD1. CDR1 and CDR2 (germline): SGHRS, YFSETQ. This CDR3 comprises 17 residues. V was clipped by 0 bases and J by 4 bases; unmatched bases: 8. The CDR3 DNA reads TGCGCCAGCAGCTTGGGACACAGGGGGTCGGGCACCGGGGAGCTGTTTTTT. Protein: CASSLGHRGSGTGELFF.

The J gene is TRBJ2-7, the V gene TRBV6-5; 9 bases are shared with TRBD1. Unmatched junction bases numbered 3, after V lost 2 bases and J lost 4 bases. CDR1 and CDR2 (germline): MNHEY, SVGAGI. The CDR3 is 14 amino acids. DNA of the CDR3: TGTGCCAGCAGTTACGGACAGGGGTTTTACGAGCAGTACTTC. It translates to CASSYGQGFYEQYF.

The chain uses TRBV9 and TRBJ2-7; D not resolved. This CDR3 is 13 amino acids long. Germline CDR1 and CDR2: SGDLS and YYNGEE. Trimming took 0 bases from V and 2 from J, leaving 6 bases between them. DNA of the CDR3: TGTGCCAGCAGCGTAGAGTCTACCTACGAGCAGTACTTC. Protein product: CASSVESTYEQYF.

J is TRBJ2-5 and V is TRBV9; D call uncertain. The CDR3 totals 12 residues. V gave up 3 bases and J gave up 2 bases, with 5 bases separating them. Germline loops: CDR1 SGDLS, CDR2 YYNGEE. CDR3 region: CASSATQETQYF. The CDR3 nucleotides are TGTGCCAGCAGCGCAACTCAAGAGACCCAGTACTTC.

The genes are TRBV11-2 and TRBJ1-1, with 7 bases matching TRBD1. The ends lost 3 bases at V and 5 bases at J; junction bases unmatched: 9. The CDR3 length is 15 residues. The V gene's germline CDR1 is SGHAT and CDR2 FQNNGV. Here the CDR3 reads CASSLGRDRDTEAFF. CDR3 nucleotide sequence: TGTGCCAGCAGCTTGGGTCGCGACAGGGATACTGAAGCTTTCTTT.